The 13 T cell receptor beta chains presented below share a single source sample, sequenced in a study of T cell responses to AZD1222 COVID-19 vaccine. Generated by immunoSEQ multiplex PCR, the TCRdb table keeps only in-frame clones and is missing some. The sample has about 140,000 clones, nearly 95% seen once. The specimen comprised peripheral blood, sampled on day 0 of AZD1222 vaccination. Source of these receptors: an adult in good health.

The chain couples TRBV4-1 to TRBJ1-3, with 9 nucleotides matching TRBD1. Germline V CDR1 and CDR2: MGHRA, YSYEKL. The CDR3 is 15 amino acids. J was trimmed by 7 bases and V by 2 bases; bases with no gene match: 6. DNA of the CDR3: TGCGCCAGCAGCCAACTGGGACAGGGAGTTAACACCATATATTTT. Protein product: CASSQLGQGVNTIYF.

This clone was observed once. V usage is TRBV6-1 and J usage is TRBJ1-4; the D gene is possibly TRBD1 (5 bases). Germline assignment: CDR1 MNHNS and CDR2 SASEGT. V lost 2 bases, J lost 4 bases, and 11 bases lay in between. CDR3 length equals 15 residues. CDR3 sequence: CASSEQGRDNEKLFF. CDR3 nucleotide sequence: TGTGCCAGCAGTGAACAGGGACGTGATAATGAAAAACTGTTTTTT.

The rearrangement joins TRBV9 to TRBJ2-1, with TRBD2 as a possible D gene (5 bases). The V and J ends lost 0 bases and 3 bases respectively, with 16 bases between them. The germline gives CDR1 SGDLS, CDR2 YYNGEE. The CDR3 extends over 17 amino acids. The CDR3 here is CASSVEVGTRLYNEQFF. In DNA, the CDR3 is TGTGCCAGCAGCGTAGAAGTTGGTACTAGGCTCTACAATGAGCAGTTCTTC.

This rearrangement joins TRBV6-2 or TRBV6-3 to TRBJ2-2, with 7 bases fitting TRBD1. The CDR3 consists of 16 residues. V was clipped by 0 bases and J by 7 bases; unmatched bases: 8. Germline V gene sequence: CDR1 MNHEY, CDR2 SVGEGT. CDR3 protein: CASSYSVPRGIGELFF. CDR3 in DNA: TGTGCCAGCAGTTACTCAGTCCCCAGGGGGATCGGGGAGCTGTTTTTT.

DNA for the CDR3: TGTGCCAGCAGCTTGGAGGGGGGGGCCTATCCGTATTTT. Encoded protein: CASSLEGGAYPYF. The chain links TRBV5-4 to TRBJ2-3, with D maybe TRBD2 (7 bases). CDR1 is SGHNT, CDR2 YYREEE, per germline (reference sequence). This CDR3 region has 13 residues. Trimming cost V 0 bases and J 14 bases, with 16 bases left between them.

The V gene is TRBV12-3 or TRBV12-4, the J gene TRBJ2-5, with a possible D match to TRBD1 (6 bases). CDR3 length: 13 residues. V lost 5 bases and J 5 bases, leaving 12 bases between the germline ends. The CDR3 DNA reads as TGTGCCAGCAGTGCAACAGGGTGGGAGACCCAGTACTTC. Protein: CASSATGWETQYF.

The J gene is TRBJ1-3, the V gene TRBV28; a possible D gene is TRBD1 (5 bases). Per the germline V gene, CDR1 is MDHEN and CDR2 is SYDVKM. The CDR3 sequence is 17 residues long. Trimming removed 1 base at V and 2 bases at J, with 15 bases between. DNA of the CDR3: TGTGCCAGCAGTTTATACCCAGAACAAGGGGCTGGAAACACCATATATTTT. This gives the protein CASSLYPEQGAGNTIYF.

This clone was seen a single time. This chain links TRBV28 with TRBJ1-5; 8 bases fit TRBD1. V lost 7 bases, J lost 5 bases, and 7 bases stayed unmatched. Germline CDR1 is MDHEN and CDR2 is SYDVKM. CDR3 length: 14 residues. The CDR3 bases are TGTGCCAGCATACGGACAGGGTTCTATCAGCCCCAGCATTTT. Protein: CASIRTGFYQPQHF.

DNA of the CDR3: TGTGCCTGGAGTGTATTCCATGGAGAACCCCTCCACTTT. This sequence encodes CAWSVFHGEPLHF. V is TRBV30 and J is TRBJ1-6; D is unclear. The CDR3 covers 13 residues. The V end lost 0 bases, the J end lost 12 bases, and 12 bases lay between the germline ends. From germline, CDR1 is GTSNPN and CDR2 SVGIG (reference sequence).

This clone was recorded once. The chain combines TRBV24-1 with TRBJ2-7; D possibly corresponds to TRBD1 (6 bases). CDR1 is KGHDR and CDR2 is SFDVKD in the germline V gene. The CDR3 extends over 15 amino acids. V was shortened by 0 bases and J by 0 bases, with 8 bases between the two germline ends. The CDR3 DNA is TGTGCCACCAGTGATTTGCAAGGGGGCTCCTACGAGCAGTACTTC. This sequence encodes CATSDLQGGSYEQYF.

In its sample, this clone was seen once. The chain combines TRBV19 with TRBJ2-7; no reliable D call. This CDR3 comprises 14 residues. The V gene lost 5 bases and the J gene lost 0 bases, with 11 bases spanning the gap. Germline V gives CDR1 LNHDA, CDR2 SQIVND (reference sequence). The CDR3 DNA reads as TGTGCCAGTAGTGCCGCGGTAAGCTCCTACGAGCAGTACTTC. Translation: CASSAAVSSYEQYF.

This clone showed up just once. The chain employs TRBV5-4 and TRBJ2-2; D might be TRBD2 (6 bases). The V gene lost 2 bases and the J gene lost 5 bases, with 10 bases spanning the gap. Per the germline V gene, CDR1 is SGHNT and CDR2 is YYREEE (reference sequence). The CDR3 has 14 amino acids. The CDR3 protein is CASSFGGETGELFF. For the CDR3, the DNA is TGTGCCAGCAGCTTCGGAGGGGAGACCGGGGAGCTGTTTTTT.

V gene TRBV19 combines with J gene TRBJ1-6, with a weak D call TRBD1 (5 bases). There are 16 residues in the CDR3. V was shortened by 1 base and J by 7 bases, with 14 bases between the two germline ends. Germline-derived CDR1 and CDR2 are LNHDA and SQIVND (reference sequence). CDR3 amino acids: CASSIVEGRINSPLHF. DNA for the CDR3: TGTGCCAGTAGTATAGTGGAGGGACGGATCAATTCACCCCTCCACTTT. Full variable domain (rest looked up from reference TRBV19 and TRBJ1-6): DGGITQSPKYLFRKEGQNVTLSCEQNLNHDAMYWYRQDPGQGLRLIYYSQIVNDFQKGDIAEGYSVSREKKESFPLTVTSAQKNPTAFYLCASSIVEGRINSPLHFGNGTRLTVT.